A selection of T cell receptor beta chains follows, all from one sample in a study of blood T cell repertoires in COVID-19. TCRdb's copy holds only in-frame clones and misses some; the assay was immunoSEQ multiplex PCR. The table records fewer than 250,000 clones, more than 70% of them present only once. The sample consisted of peripheral blood. The receptors stem from a woman in her 40s who had recovered from COVID-19. CDR3s include the opening cysteine and the closing phenylalanine or tryptophan. Each record gives: V gene, D gene, J gene, clone size, CDR3 DNA, CDR3 protein. The D gene is left open where the match is weak. Rows give clone size only sometimes, using once, few, many, or a class for an expanded clone.

TRBV7-9	TRBD1	TRBJ1-5	-	TGTGCCAGCAGCTTCGGACAGGGCAATCAGCCCCAGCATTTT	CASSFGQGNQPQHF
TRBV7-3	-	TRBJ2-5	-	TGTGCCAGCAGCCCACTACCTTCGCAAGAGACCCAGTACTTC	CASSPLPSQETQYF
TRBV30	-	TRBJ1-5	-	TGTGCCTGGAGTACCGGGTCCAGCAATCAGCCCCAGCATTTT	CAWSTGSSNQPQHF
TRBV5-1	-	TRBJ2-7	-	TGCGCCAGCAGCCCGGATCGGGAATCCTACGAGCAGTACTTC	CASSPDRESYEQYF
TRBV9	TRBD2	TRBJ2-3	-	TGTGCCAGCAGCGTAGCTGGGACTAGCGGGAGTTCTACGCAGTATTTT	CASSVAGTSGSSTQYF
TRBV7-8	-	TRBJ1-2	-	TGTGCCAGCAGCTTAGACAGCACACCCTATGGCTACACCTTC	CASSLDSTPYGYTF
TRBV18	-	TRBJ1-2	-	TGTGCCAGCTCACCAATCCCGGGACACTTAAACTATGGCTACACCTTC	CASSPIPGHLNYGYTF
TRBV4-1	-	TRBJ1-1	-	TGCGCCAGCAGCCAAGGGCCAGGGGTGAACACTGAAGCTTTCTTT	CASSQGPGVNTEAFF
TRBV15	TRBD1	TRBJ2-3	-	TGTGCCACCAGTCTAGGGGGCGAAAGCACAGATACGCAGTATTTT	CATSLGGESTDTQYF
TRBV7-9	-	TRBJ1-2	-	TGTGCCAGCAGCTTAGCGCAGCGGGGGCGCCGGTATGGCTACACCTTC	CASSLAQRGRRYGYTF
TRBV30	-	TRBJ1-2	-	TGTGCCTGGAGTGTACCGGGTAGCTATGGCTACACCTTC	CAWSVPGSYGYTF
TRBV4-3	TRBD2	TRBJ2-5	-	TGCGCCAGCAGCCAAGCAGGAGCGGGGGTTGCCCAAGAGACCCAGTACTTC	CASSQAGAGVAQETQYF
TRBV19	-	TRBJ2-5	once	TGTGCCAGTAGCTTGTCGGGGATGGAGACCCAGTACTTC	CASSLSGMETQYF
TRBV12-3/TRBV12-4	-	TRBJ1-1	-	TGTGCCAGCAGTGTGAGTCTCGGTCTCACGGCTTTCTTT	CASSVSLGLTAFF
TRBV10-2	-	TRBJ2-7	-	TGCGCCAGCAGTGAAGTTCGCAGGGAATACGAGCAGTACTTC	CASSEVRREYEQYF
TRBV28	TRBD2	TRBJ2-7	once	TGTGCCAGCAGTTCTAGCGGGACGGACTCCTACGAGCAGTACTTC	CASSSSGTDSYEQYF
TRBV5-1	TRBD1	TRBJ1-4	-	TGCGCCAGCAGCTTGGGCCAGGGACAGGGGTTTGGTGAAAAACTGTTTTTT	CASSLGQGQGFGEKLFF
TRBV27	-	TRBJ1-2	-	TGTGCCAGCAGTAGCCCAGGACAGCTCTATGGCTACACCTTC	CASSSPGQLYGYTF
TRBV29-1	TRBD1	TRBJ1-1	-	TGCAGCGTTCGGGGACAGGGAAATTTTGAAGCTTTCTTT	CSVRGQGNFEAFF
TRBV10-1	-	TRBJ1-2	few	TGCGCCAGCCGACTGGTCCGGAAAGCTAACTATGGCTACACCTTC	CASRLVRKANYGYTF
TRBV5-1	-	TRBJ2-7	-	TGCGCCAGCAGCCCGGGATCGACCTCCTACGAGCAGTACTTC	CASSPGSTSYEQYF
TRBV6-5	TRBD1	TRBJ1-2	-	TGTGCCAGTGCCGGGACAGGGTTTACGAGCTACACCTTC	CASAGTGFTSYTF
TRBV18	-	TRBJ2-7	-	TGTGCCAGCTCACCACCGAGCTCCTACGAGCAGTACTTC	CASSPPSSYEQYF
TRBV4-2	-	TRBJ2-7	once	TGTGCCAGCAGCCAAGCTAGACAGGGGGCGAAGTCGGCTAGCGGGGACGAGCAGTACTTC	CASSQARQGAKSASGDEQYF
TRBV7-8	-	TRBJ2-7	-	TGTGCCAGCAGCTTATATAGCGGAGAATACGAGCAGTACTTC	CASSLYSGEYEQYF
TRBV30	-	TRBJ2-6	-	TGTGCCTGGAGTGCGTCCGGGGCCAACGTCCTGACTTTC	CAWSASGANVLTF
TRBV28	-	TRBJ2-1	-	TGTGCCAGCAGTTCGGGGGTTAGGCTACGAACATACAATGAGCAGTTCTTC	CASSSGVRLRTYNEQFF
TRBV19	-	TRBJ1-1	-	TGTGCCAGTAGTCTAGACTTATGGGGGGGAAGAACTGAAGCTTTCTTT	CASSLDLWGGRTEAFF
TRBV11-2	TRBD1	TRBJ1-1	-	TGTGCCAGCAGTCCCATAGGGACAGAGGTTTTCATATCTGAAGCTTTCTTT	CASSPIGTEVFISEAFF
TRBV28	TRBD2	TRBJ2-3	-	TGTGCCGTAGCGGGAGAACTTTCGGATACGCAGTATTTT	CAVAGELSDTQYF
TRBV9	TRBD2	TRBJ2-3	-	TGTGCCAGCAGCGTAGGCGCTAGCGGGGGCGCAGATACGCAGTATTTT	CASSVGASGGADTQYF
TRBV19	-	TRBJ2-3	-	TGTGCCAGTAGCCGAAAGATTACCTCAGGGGTGAGCACAGATACGCAGTATTTT	CASSRKITSGVSTDTQYF
TRBV6-2/TRBV6-3	TRBD2	TRBJ2-1	-	TGTGCCAGCAGTTCCCCGGGACTAGTAAGCAATGAGCAGTTCTTC	CASSSPGLVSNEQFF
TRBV7-2	-	TRBJ2-3	many	TGTGCCAGCAGCCGGGCAGGGTGGGCAGATACGCAGTATTTT	CASSRAGWADTQYF
TRBV6-6	TRBD2	TRBJ2-5	-	TGTGCCAGCAGTCAGACTAGCGGGGAGACCCAGTACTTC	CASSQTSGETQYF
TRBV27	-	TRBJ1-5	-	TGTGCCAGCAGTTTGACAGTCAATCAGCCCCAGCATTTT	CASSLTVNQPQHF
TRBV6-2/TRBV6-3	TRBD1	TRBJ2-3	-	TGTGCCAGCAGCCGCCCGACAGGGTCTACAGATACGCAGTATTTT	CASSRPTGSTDTQYF
TRBV6-5	-	TRBJ2-5	once	TGTGCCAGCAAAGGGGGAATCGGGGCCGAGACCCAGTACTTC	CASKGGIGAETQYF
TRBV10-3	TRBD2	TRBJ2-3	-	TGTGCCATCGGCGCCCTAGCGGGAGGAACAGATACGCAGTATTTT	CAIGALAGGTDTQYF
TRBV6-1	-	TRBJ2-5	-	TGTGCCAGCAGTGAGGGGCTGATCGGGGAGACCCAGTACTTC	CASSEGLIGETQYF
TRBV18	TRBD1	TRBJ1-2	few	TGTGCCAGCTCACCTGGGACAGACTATGGCTACACCTTC	CASSPGTDYGYTF
TRBV4-3	TRBD2	TRBJ2-7	-	TGCGCCAGCAGCCAAGAGGGGACTAGCGGAGCCTCCTACGAGCAGTACTTC	CASSQEGTSGASYEQYF
TRBV19	TRBD1	TRBJ2-5	once	TGTGCCAGTAGTAGGGACAGGCCCGGGGCCCAGTACTTC	CASSRDRPGAQYF
TRBV5-8	-	TRBJ2-1	-	TGTGCCAGCAGATTGACCGGGAGCTTGTACAATGAGCAGTTCTTC	CASRLTGSLYNEQFF
TRBV7-2	-	TRBJ2-7	-	TGTGCCAGCAGCCTTAGCTCCTACGAGCAGTACTTC	CASSLSSYEQYF
TRBV4-3	TRBD2	TRBJ2-1	few	TGCGCCAGCAGGAAAGACGCCGGGACTAGCGGGAGTGATGAGCAGTTCTTC	CASRKDAGTSGSDEQFF